These T cell receptor beta chains were read from a single sample in a study of a mutant IDH1 vaccine in newly diagnosed glioma. Here immunoSEQ multiplex PCR was the method, and the copy in TCRdb shows in-frame clones only, minus some. The table includes roughly 70,000 clones, roughly 85% detected once. The specimen comprised PBMCs, sampled from a glioma patient treated with radiotherapy, temozolomide or both. These receptor sequences come from a man aged 30 to 39 with glioma. Each CDR3 is given with its conserved first and last residue. Fields, in order: V gene, clone size, CDR3 protein. The size entry is marked missing in some rows and otherwise reads once, few, many or a size class.

v_call: TRBV13
clone_size: few
cdr3_aa: CASRLGQSNTGELFF

v_call: TRBV10-3
clone_size: NA
cdr3_aa: CAISHSTGHEQYF

v_call: TRBV7-9
clone_size: NA
cdr3_aa: CASSLALASGRNSPLHF

v_call: TRBV30
clone_size: few
cdr3_aa: CAWKRGAGTEAFF

v_call: TRBV15
clone_size: once
cdr3_aa: CATSRDGPRDRGFMNEQFF

v_call: TRBV10-1
clone_size: NA
cdr3_aa: CASSDIGENEKLFF

v_call: TRBV4-2
clone_size: NA
cdr3_aa: CASSHRTGLGGNTIYF

v_call: TRBV19
clone_size: NA
cdr3_aa: CASSPKTQGGQPQHF

v_call: TRBV6-1
clone_size: NA
cdr3_aa: CASSRDGDRNEQFF

v_call: TRBV19
clone_size: NA
cdr3_aa: CASSIKPGHLNEKLFF

v_call: TRBV2
clone_size: NA
cdr3_aa: CASSEERKRGDTQYF

v_call: TRBV20-1
clone_size: NA
cdr3_aa: CSAREVDTQYF

v_call: TRBV6-1
clone_size: NA
cdr3_aa: CASSVGVAGGGKTQYF

v_call: TRBV15
clone_size: NA
cdr3_aa: CATSRDTQGISPLHF

v_call: TRBV6-6
clone_size: NA
cdr3_aa: CASSPGTGLPGELFF

v_call: TRBV11-2
clone_size: few
cdr3_aa: CASSFAETFYNSPLHF

v_call: TRBV7-9
clone_size: once
cdr3_aa: CASSRVATENGGYTF

v_call: TRBV6-5
clone_size: NA
cdr3_aa: CASSYGTGNEQFF

v_call: TRBV18
clone_size: NA
cdr3_aa: CASSPRKGSRNSPLHF

v_call: TRBV6-1
clone_size: NA
cdr3_aa: CASSEAQGFTGELFF

v_call: TRBV9
clone_size: NA
cdr3_aa: CASSVAAAGAGELFF

v_call: TRBV18
clone_size: NA
cdr3_aa: CASSPGTVRSNYGYTF

v_call: TRBV7-8
clone_size: NA
cdr3_aa: CASSLAPANSYEQYF

v_call: TRBV4-1
clone_size: NA
cdr3_aa: CASSPGTSGGGSWETQYF

v_call: TRBV6-1
clone_size: NA
cdr3_aa: CASSEEAGSYNEQFF

v_call: TRBV6-1
clone_size: NA
cdr3_aa: CASSVKIVGSGNTIYF